What follows are 32 T cell receptor beta chains derived from one specimen sequenced in a study of cytomegalovirus exposure and HLA in healthy donors. PCR involved 60 Vbeta and 13 Jbeta primers. Assay: immunoSEQ multiplex PCR; the TCRdb copy retains only in-frame clones and omits some. This table holds 60,000 to 75,000 clones, 74% found once. Sequenced input: PBMCs. The origin of the receptors is a woman aged 55-70 years in good health and CMV-seropositive.

The V and J genes are TRBV30 and TRBJ1-1, with D maybe TRBD1 (6 bases). Germline CDR1 reads GTSNPN; CDR2 reads SVGIG (reference sequence). CDR3 length equals 14 residues. V was shortened by 2 bases and J by 3 bases, with 13 bases between the two germline ends. The CDR3 nucleotides are TGTGCCTGGAGTCGGGGGGGCGTATACACTGAAGCTTTCTTT. This codes for CAWSRGGVYTEAFF.

This rearrangement joins TRBV13 to TRBJ2-3; 9 nucleotides agree with TRBD1. This CDR3 contains 14 residues. Germline assignment: CDR1 PRHDT and CDR2 FYEKMQ (reference sequence). J was trimmed by 4 bases and V by 7 bases; bases with no gene match: 6. The DNA for the CDR3 is TGTGCCAGCAACCAGGACAGGGGAGCAGATACGCAGTATTTT. As protein: CASNQDRGADTQYF.

This clone was seen a few times. V usage is TRBV28 and J usage is TRBJ2-7; D not certain. Germline CDR1 and CDR2: MDHEN and SYDVKM. The CDR3 is 12 amino acids. V was pared by 6 bases and J by 4 bases, with 10 bases between. The CDR3: CASSQTIYEQYF. CDR3 DNA: TGTGCCAGCAGCCAAACTATTTACGAGCAGTACTTC.

This chain connects TRBV5-4 to TRBJ1-6; 12 nucleotides align to TRBD1. Trimming cost V 3 bases and J 7 bases; bases outside gene matches: 2. The CDR3 consists of 15 residues. CDR1 SGHNT and CDR2 YYREEE come from the germline V gene (reference sequence). CDR3 DNA: TGTGCCAGCAGCTGGGGACAGGGGGCGAATTCACCCCTCCACTTT. This codes for CASSWGQGANSPLHF.

The chain couples TRBV7-9 to TRBJ1-1, with 7 bases fitting TRBD1. CDR3 size: 13 residues. From germline, CDR1 is SEHNR and CDR2 FQNEAQ (reference sequence). V lost 3 bases, J lost 7 bases, and 5 bases stayed unmatched. DNA for the CDR3: TGTGCCAGCAGCTTTGGGACAGTGGGTGAAGCTTTCTTT. It translates to CASSFGTVGEAFF.

This sequence joins TRBV30 and TRBJ2-3; weak D call: TRBD2 (6 bases). The germline V gene encodes CDR1 GTSNPN and CDR2 SVGIG (reference sequence). Trimming stripped 5 bases from V and 2 bases from J, with 8 bases between. The CDR3 runs to 12 residues. The CDR3 region has the DNA TGTGCCTGGGGACTAAACACAGATACGCAGTATTTT. Translating gives CAWGLNTDTQYF.

This clone has a handful of counts. V is TRBV5-4 and J is TRBJ2-1; 9 positions agree with TRBD2. Germline loops: CDR1 SGHNT, CDR2 YYREEE (reference sequence). The CDR3 runs 15 residues. V gave up 0 bases and J gave up 7 bases; unmatched junction bases: 5. In DNA, the CDR3 is TGTGCCAGCAGCTTGGGCGGGGGGGCGGAAAATGAGCAGTTCTTC. It codes for CASSLGGGAENEQFF.

V is TRBV19 and J is TRBJ2-1; D possibly corresponds to TRBD1 (5 bases). Trimming took off 6 bases at V and 5 bases at J, with 14 bases between the two ends. The CDR3 has 14 residues. CDR1 and CDR2 from the germline V gene are LNHDA and SQIVND (reference sequence). CDR3 sequence reads: CASSGTGSNNEQFF. The CDR3 nucleotides read TGTGCCAGTAGCGGTACAGGTTCGAACAATGAGCAGTTCTTC.

The chain carries TRBV5-1 and TRBJ2-3; 10 nucleotides agree with TRBD2. V lost 3 bases, J lost 3 bases, and 4 bases stayed unmatched. Germline lookup yields CDR1 SGHRS and CDR2 YFSETQ. There are 15 residues in the CDR3. CDR3 amino acids: CASSSGSGGTDTQYF. The CDR3, as DNA: TGCGCCAGCAGCTCTGGTAGCGGGGGGACAGATACGCAGTATTTT.

This clone has just a few counts. The chain joins TRBV6-5 to TRBJ2-7, with a weak D call TRBD2 (6 bases). The CDR3 sequence is 14 residues long. CDR1 and CDR2 from the germline V gene are MNHEY and SVGAGI. Trimming left V 0 bases short and J 3 bases short, with 9 bases between. The CDR3 bases are TGTGCCAGCAGTTACTCCAGGGAGGTCTACGAGCAGTACTTC. Translating gives CASSYSREVYEQYF.

The V and J genes are TRBV21-1 and TRBJ2-5; the table gives TRBD1 as D, unverified against the DNA. TRBV21-1 is a pseudogene segment. The length of the CDR3 is 14 residues. The CDR3 region has the DNA TGTGCCAGGGCGGGCTTCGACAGGCACGAGACCCAGTACTTC. Translating gives CARAGFDRHETQYF.

This clone has only a few counts. Here the CDR3 reads CASIGGRQNSPLHF. The DNA for the CDR3 is TGTGCCAGCATAGGGGGACGTCAGAATTCACCCCTCCACTTT. The chain employs TRBV2 and TRBJ1-6; possible D gene TRBD1, 6 bases. Per the germline V gene, CDR1 is SNHLY and CDR2 is FYNNEI. The CDR3 covers 14 residues. Trimming removed 7 bases from V and 7 bases from J, with 14 bases in between.

The gene calls are TRBV12-5 and TRBJ2-7; perhaps TRBD2 as D (6 bases). Germline lookup yields CDR1 LGHNT and CDR2 FRNRAP. The ends were cut back, 4 bases at V and 3 bases at J, with 13 bases in the middle. The length of the CDR3 is 14 residues. CDR3 nucleotides: TGTGCTAGTGGTTCCACTAGCAAGGGCTACGAGCAGTACTTC. Translating gives CASGSTSKGYEQYF.

This clone was counted only a few times. The V gene is TRBV5-1, the J gene TRBJ1-2; a weak D match, TRBD1 (5 bases). Germline CDR1 and CDR2: SGHRS and YFSETQ. The V end was cut by 0 bases, the J end by 8 bases, with 11 bases between. This CDR3 spans 13 amino acids. CDR3 sequence reads: CASSLVGRGGYTF. The CDR3 region has the DNA TGCGCCAGCAGCTTGGTCGGTCGGGGGGGCTACACCTTC.

The genes are TRBV19 and TRBJ1-2; weak D call: TRBD1 (5 bases). This CDR3 spans 13 amino acids. Germline lookup yields CDR1 LNHDA and CDR2 SQIVND (reference sequence). With 11 bases removed from V and 7 bases from J, the gap between germline ends came to 20 bases. CDR3 sequence: CAVRQGEWGGYTF. The CDR3 nucleotides read TGTGCCGTACGTCAAGGGGAATGGGGTGGCTACACCTTC.

The chain is built from TRBV27 and TRBJ1-1; tentatively, D is TRBD1 (5 bases). The CDR3 extends over 14 amino acids. V was shortened by 6 bases and J by 7 bases, with 18 bases between the two germline ends. The V gene's germline CDR1 is MNHEY and CDR2 SMNVEV (reference sequence). The CDR3 DNA is TGTGCCAGCAGGCCGCCGGGGGATCGTCTTGAAGCTTTCTTT. Its protein is CASRPPGDRLEAFF.

The chain couples TRBV7-2 to TRBJ2-5, with D tentatively TRBD2 (5 bases). The V and J ends lost 4 bases and 3 bases respectively, with 9 bases between them. The germline gives CDR1 SGHTA, CDR2 FQGNSA. The length of the CDR3 is 13 residues. Written as DNA, the CDR3 is TGTGCCAGCAGCTCTGGACTCAAAGAGACCCAGTACTTC. It specifies CASSSGLKETQYF. The full variable domain, in which reference TRBV7-2 and TRBJ2-5 provide the parts outside the CDR3, is GAGVSQSPSNKVTEKGKDVELRCDPISGHTALYWYRQSLGQGLEFLIYFQGNSAPDKSGLPSDRFSAERTGGSVSTLTIQRTQQEDSAVYLCASSSGLKETQYFGPGTRLLVL.

This chain links TRBV10-3 with TRBJ1-1, with a possible D match to TRBD1 (5 bases). The germline gives CDR1 ENHRY, CDR2 SYGVKD. The CDR3 totals 14 residues. Trimming cost V 3 bases and J 1 base, with 9 bases left between them. CDR3 protein: CAISEGQGNTEAFF. The CDR3 region has the DNA TGTGCCATCAGTGAAGGGCAGGGGAACACTGAAGCTTTCTTT.

This clone occurred a few times. This chain connects TRBV19 to TRBJ1-1, with D hard to call. Germline V lookup: CDR1 LNHDA, CDR2 SQIVND (reference sequence). CDR3 length: 11 residues. The CDR3, as DNA: TGTGCAACGACGGGTAGGACTGAAGCTTTCTTT. It translates to CATTGRTEAFF.

V usage is TRBV16 and J usage is TRBJ2-3; TRBD1 might be the D (6 bases). Looked up from germline, CDR1 is KGHSY and CDR2 is FQNENV. Trimming took off 4 bases at V and 2 bases at J, with 10 bases between the two ends. This CDR3 spans 14 amino acids. Here the CDR3 reads CASSRQGYTDTQYF. The CDR3 DNA reads TGTGCCAGCAGCCGCCAGGGGTACACAGATACGCAGTATTTT.

This clone was detected only a few times. V and J are TRBV7-9 and TRBJ2-4, with 7 bases identical to TRBD1. V lost 8 bases and J lost 3; bases outside the gene matches: 10. Germline lookup yields CDR1 SEHNR and CDR2 FQNEAQ (reference sequence). The CDR3 extends over 15 amino acids. This CDR3 reads CASAGTVPLKNIQYF. The CDR3 nucleotides read TGTGCCAGCGCAGGGACAGTACCCCTCAAAAACATTCAGTACTTC.

This clone has just one count. The V call is TRBV11-2, the J call TRBJ2-1; 7 bases fit TRBD2. The CDR3 runs 15 residues. CDR1 and CDR2 from the germline V gene are SGHAT and FQNNGV. J was trimmed by 5 bases and V by 3 bases; bases with no gene match: 7. The chain's CDR3 is CASSFSSGKNNEQFF. The CDR3 DNA reads TGTGCCAGCAGCTTCTCTAGCGGAAAGAACAATGAGCAGTTCTTC.

This chain joins TRBV21-1 and TRBJ2-7; the table calls TRBD1, which could not be checked here. TRBV21-1 is termed a pseudogene. CDR3 length: 14 amino acids. The CDR3 bases are TGTGCCAGCAGCAACCGGGACAACACCTACGAGCAGTACTTC. This sequence encodes CASSNRDNTYEQYF.

This clone was seen a few times. The chain uses TRBV6-6 and TRBJ1-4, with D possibly TRBD1 on 6 matching bases. This CDR3 contains 15 residues. Per the germline V gene, CDR1 is MNHNY and CDR2 is SVGAGI (reference sequence). V lost 6 bases and J lost 5, with 16 bases in between. The CDR3 loop is CASSSLGGQNEKLFF. The CDR3 bases are TGTGCCAGCAGCTCCCTGGGGGGGCAGAATGAAAAACTGTTTTTT.

Concerning this clone itself: As the CDR3 is not closed by the conserved phenylalanine or tryptophan, this likely results from a read error. The J gene is TRBJ1-5, the V gene TRBV6-1; 7 positions match TRBD1. CDR1 and CDR2 (germline): MNHNS, SASEGT. The CDR3 totals 14 residues. V dropped 2 bases and J dropped 4; count of bases not matched to a gene: 2. DNA for the CDR3: TGTGCCAGCAGTGAACTACAGGGGAATCAGCCCCAGCATGTT. Its protein product is CASSELQGNQPQHV.

V gene TRBV6-6 combines with J gene TRBJ2-1; possible D gene TRBD1, 6 bases. V lost 7 bases, J lost 3 bases, and 13 bases lay in between. Per germline, CDR1 MNHNY and CDR2 SVGAGI (reference sequence). This CDR3 is built from 14 residues. For the CDR3, the DNA is TGTGCCAGCATTGGACAGATGGGCTACAATGAGCAGTTCTTC. This sequence encodes CASIGQMGYNEQFF.

V usage is TRBV4-1 and J usage is TRBJ2-3, with D possibly matching TRBD1 (5 bases). V lost 1 base and J lost 0, with 11 bases in between. The CDR3 loop spans 16 amino acids. CDR1 MGHRA and CDR2 YSYEKL come from the germline V gene. The CDR3 reads CASSQGWPGSTDTQYF. DNA for the CDR3: TGCGCCAGCAGCCAAGGTTGGCCAGGGAGCACAGATACGCAGTATTTT.

The rearrangement links TRBV18 to TRBJ2-5; tentatively, D is TRBD1 (6 bases). CDR1 and CDR2 from the germline V gene are KGHSH and LQKENI. CDR3 size: 13 residues. Trimming took 3 bases from V and 2 from J, leaving 7 bases between them. The CDR3 loop is CASSPDRQETQYF. CDR3 sequence (DNA): TGTGCCAGCTCACCGGACAGACAAGAGACCCAGTACTTC.

The rearrangement joins TRBV7-9 to TRBJ1-3; TRBD1 might be the D (6 bases). The V end was cut by 6 bases, the J end by 0 bases, with 12 bases between. CDR1 and CDR2 (germline): SEHNR, FQNEAQ (reference sequence). The CDR3 spans 15 residues. The CDR3 spells CASRQGSNSGNTIYF. The DNA for the CDR3 is TGTGCCAGCAGACAGGGCTCAAACTCTGGAAACACCATATATTTT.

This clone was seen a single time. In DNA, the CDR3 is TGTGCCAGCAGCTTGGACTCCCTTATCTACGAGCAGTACTTC. Its translation: CASSLDSLIYEQYF. This chain connects TRBV5-4 to TRBJ2-7; D unclear. Germline CDR1 and CDR2: SGHNT and YYREEE (reference sequence). V lost 0 bases and J lost 3, with 10 bases in between. This CDR3 is 14 amino acids long. The full variable domain, rest sourced from reference TRBV5-4 and TRBJ2-7, is ETGVTQSPTHLIKTRGQQVTLRCSSQSGHNTVSWYQQALGQGPQFIFQYYREEENGRGNFPPRFSGLQFPNYSSELNVNALELDDSALYLCASSLDSLIYEQYFGPGTRLTVT.

The J gene is TRBJ1-5, the V gene TRBV12-5, with no clear D. V shed 0 bases and J shed 5 bases, with 5 bases lying between them. The CDR3 has 13 amino acids. CDR1 is LGHNT, CDR2 FRNRAP, per germline. This CDR3 is CASGLVRDQPQHF. CDR3 bases: TGTGCTAGTGGTTTGGTGAGAGATCAGCCCCAGCATTTT.

The chain combines TRBV27 with TRBJ2-7; 7 nucleotides line up with TRBD2. The CDR3 sequence is 13 residues long. Trimming took 6 bases from V and 3 from J; bases not matched to a gene: 5. Germline loops: CDR1 MNHEY, CDR2 SMNVEV (reference sequence). CDR3 bases: TGTGCCAGCAGACTCCGGGAGGACTACGAGCAGTACTTC. Translating gives CASRLREDYEQYF.